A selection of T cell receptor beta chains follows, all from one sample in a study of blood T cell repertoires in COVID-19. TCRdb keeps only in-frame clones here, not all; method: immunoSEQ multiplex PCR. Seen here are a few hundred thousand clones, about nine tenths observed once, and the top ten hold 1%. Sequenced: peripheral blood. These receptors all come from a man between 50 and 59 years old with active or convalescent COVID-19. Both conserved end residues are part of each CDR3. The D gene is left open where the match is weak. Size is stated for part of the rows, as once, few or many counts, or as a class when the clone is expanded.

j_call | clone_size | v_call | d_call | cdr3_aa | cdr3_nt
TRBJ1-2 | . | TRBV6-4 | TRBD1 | CASSDSGTGTRGYTF | TGTGCCAGCAGTGACTCCGGGACAGGGACTCGCGGCTACACCTTC
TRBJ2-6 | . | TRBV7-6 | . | CASSLETGRSGANVLTF | TGTGCCAGCAGCTTAGAGACAGGACGCTCTGGGGCCAACGTCCTGACTTTC
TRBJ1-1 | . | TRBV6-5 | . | CASSYSRQNTEAFF | TGTGCCAGCAGTTACTCGAGGCAGAACACTGAAGCTTTCTTT
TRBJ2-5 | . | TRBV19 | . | CASNVGGPSETQYF | TGTGCCAGTAACGTTGGCGGGCCTTCGGAGACCCAGTACTTC
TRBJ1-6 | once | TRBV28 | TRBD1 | CASTTMGQFNSPLHF | TGTGCCAGCACTACGATGGGACAGTTTAATTCACCCCTCCACTTT
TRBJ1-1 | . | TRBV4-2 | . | CASSQGGGRAGAEAFF | TGTGCCAGCAGCCAAGGCGGGGGGCGCGCGGGGGCTGAAGCTTTCTTT
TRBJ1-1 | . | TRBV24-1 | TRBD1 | CATSDPDRVGAFF | TGTGCCACCAGTGACCCGGACAGGGTAGGAGCTTTCTTT
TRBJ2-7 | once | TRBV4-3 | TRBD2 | CASSLKPYLAGGQYEQYF | TGCGCCAGCAGCCTTAAGCCCTATTTAGCGGGGGGGCAGTACGAGCAGTACTTC
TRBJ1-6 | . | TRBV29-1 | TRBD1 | CSVLRDRDNSPLHF | TGCAGCGTTCTCCGGGACAGGGATAATTCACCCCTCCACTTT
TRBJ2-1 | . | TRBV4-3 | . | CASSQESRAYNEQFF | TGCGCCAGCAGCCAAGAGAGCCGTGCCTACAATGAGCAGTTCTTC
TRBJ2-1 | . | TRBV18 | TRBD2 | CASSPGVAGRYNEQFF | TGTGCCAGCTCACCCGGAGTAGCGGGACGGTACAATGAGCAGTTCTTC
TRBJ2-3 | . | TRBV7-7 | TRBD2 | CASSPGLAGVWDTQYF | TGTGCCAGCAGCCCTGGACTAGCGGGAGTCTGGGATACGCAGTATTTT
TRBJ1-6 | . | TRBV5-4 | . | CASRDGSGYNSPLHF | TGTGCCAGCAGAGACGGGTCGGGCTATAATTCACCCCTCCACTTT
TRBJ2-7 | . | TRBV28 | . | CASSSQGGYYEQYF | TGTGCCAGCAGCTCCCAAGGAGGATACTACGAGCAGTACTTC
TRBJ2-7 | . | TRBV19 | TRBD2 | CASSAPSGLAGTYEQYF | TGTGCCAGTAGTGCCCCCTCCGGACTAGCGGGAACTTACGAGCAGTACTTC
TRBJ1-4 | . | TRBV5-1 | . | CASSLVSGLQEKLFF | TGCGCCAGCAGCTTGGTTTCAGGGTTACAGGAAAAACTGTTTTTT
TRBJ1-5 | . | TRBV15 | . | CATSRDAGSNQPQHF | TGTGCCACCAGCAGAGATGCGGGTAGCAATCAGCCCCAGCATTTT
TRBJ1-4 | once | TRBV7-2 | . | CASSPTRNEKLFF | TGTGCCAGCAGTCCCACGCGTAATGAAAAACTGTTTTTT
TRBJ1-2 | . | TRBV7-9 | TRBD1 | CASSAEDKQGSYGYTF | TGTGCCAGCAGCGCGGAAGATAAACAGGGGAGCTATGGCTACACCTTC
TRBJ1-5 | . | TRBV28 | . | CAGCDSQGYQPQHF | TGTGCCGGATGCGATTCGCAGGGTTATCAGCCCCAGCATTTT
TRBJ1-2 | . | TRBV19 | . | CASSAQGGYGYTF | TGTGCCAGTAGTGCCCAGGGAGGGTATGGCTACACCTTC
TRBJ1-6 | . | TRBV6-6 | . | CASSPGRGATSLNSPLHF | TGTGCCAGCAGTCCCGGACGGGGGGCAACGTCCCTTAATTCACCCCTCCACTTT
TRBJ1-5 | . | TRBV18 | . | CASSPSLHQPQHF | TGTGCCAGCTCACCTTCCCTACATCAGCCCCAGCATTTT
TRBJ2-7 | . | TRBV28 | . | CASSLRGSYEQYF | TGTGCCAGCAGCCTCAGGGGCTCCTACGAGCAGTACTTC
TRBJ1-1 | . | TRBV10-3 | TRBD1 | CAISESGGRVNTEAFF | TGTGCCATCAGTGAGTCAGGGGGCAGGGTGAACACTGAAGCTTTCTTT
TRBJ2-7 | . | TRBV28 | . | CASSLGAAYEQYF | TGTGCCAGCAGTTTGGGGGCAGCCTACGAGCAGTACTTC
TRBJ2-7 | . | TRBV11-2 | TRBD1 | CASSSGQGFVDEQYF | TGTGCCAGCAGCTCGGGACAGGGATTCGTAGACGAGCAGTACTTC
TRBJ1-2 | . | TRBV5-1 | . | CASSLNLNHGYTF | TGCGCCAGCAGCTTAAACCTAAACCATGGCTACACCTTC
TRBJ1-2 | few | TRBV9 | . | CASSVGVGRGVYGYTF | TGTGCCAGCAGCGTAGGGGTCGGTAGGGGTGTCTATGGCTACACCTTC
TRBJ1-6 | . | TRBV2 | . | CASRGNSPLHF | TGTGCCAGCAGGGGCAATTCACCCCTCCACTTT
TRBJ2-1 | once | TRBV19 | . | CASSLVRGPTYNEQFF | TGTGCCAGTAGCCTTGTCAGAGGGCCCACCTACAATGAGCAGTTCTTC
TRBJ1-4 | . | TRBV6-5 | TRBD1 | CASRSGQPNEKLFF | TGTGCCAGCAGATCGGGACAGCCGAATGAAAAACTGTTTTTT
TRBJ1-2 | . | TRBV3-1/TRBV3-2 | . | CASSGRGVLYGYTF | TGTGCCAGCAGCGGTCGGGGGGTGCTCTATGGCTACACCTTC
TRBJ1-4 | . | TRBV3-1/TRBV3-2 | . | CASSHSDEKLFF | TGTGCCAGCAGCCACAGTGATGAAAAACTGTTTTTT
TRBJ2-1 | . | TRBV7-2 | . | CASSLLLAGGEQFF | TGTGCCAGCAGCTTACTTCTAGCCGGGGGTGAGCAGTTCTTC
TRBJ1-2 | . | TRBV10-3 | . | CAISNGGVANYGYTF | TGTGCCATCAGTAATGGGGGGGTGGCTAACTATGGCTACACCTTC
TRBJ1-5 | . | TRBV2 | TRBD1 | CASSYLTGGNQPQHF | TGTGCCAGCAGTTACCTTACAGGGGGCAATCAGCCCCAGCATTTT
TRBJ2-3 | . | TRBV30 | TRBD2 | CAWRKVSGGVADTQYF | TGTGCCTGGAGGAAGGTGTCGGGGGGGGTTGCAGATACGCAGTATTTT
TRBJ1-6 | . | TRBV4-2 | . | CASHPGGSGVNSPLHF | TGTGCCAGCCACCCGGGAGGTAGTGGGGTTAATTCACCCCTCCACTTT
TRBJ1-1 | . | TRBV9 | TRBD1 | CASTQGAQGWNTEAFF | TGTGCCAGCACCCAGGGGGCGCAAGGTTGGAACACTGAAGCTTTCTTT
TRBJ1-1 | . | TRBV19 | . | CASSVQAVGTEAFF | TGTGCCAGTAGTGTACAGGCGGTGGGCACTGAAGCTTTCTTT
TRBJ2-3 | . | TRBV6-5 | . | CAGSQDYLTDTQYF | TGTGCCGGCAGCCAGGACTATTTAACAGATACGCAGTATTTT
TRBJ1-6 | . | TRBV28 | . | CASSKNSGNSPLHF | TGTGCCAGCTCCAAGAACAGTGGGAATTCACCCCTCCACTTT
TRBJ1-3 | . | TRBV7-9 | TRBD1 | CASRMDREGNTIYF | TGTGCCAGCAGAATGGACAGGGAGGGAAACACCATATATTTT
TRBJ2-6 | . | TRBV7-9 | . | CASREEVSGANVLTF | TGTGCCAGCAGGGAAGAGGTCTCTGGGGCCAACGTCCTGACTTTC
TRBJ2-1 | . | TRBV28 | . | CASSFLTGASYNEQFF | TGTGCCAGCAGTTTTCTTACAGGTGCCTCCTACAATGAGCAGTTCTTC
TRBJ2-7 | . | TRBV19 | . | CASSTRGQSLYEQYF | TGTGCCAGTAGTACCAGAGGACAGTCACTCTACGAGCAGTACTTC
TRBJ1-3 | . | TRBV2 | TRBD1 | CASTRDSGNTIYF | TGTGCCAGCACCCGGGACAGTGGAAACACCATATATTTT
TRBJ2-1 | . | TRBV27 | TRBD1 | CASSRPQGGSKFF | TGTGCCAGCAGTCGACCACAGGGGGGTTCCAAGTTCTTC
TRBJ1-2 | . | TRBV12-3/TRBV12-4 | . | CASSFNNNYGYTF | TGTGCCAGCAGTTTCAACAATAACTATGGCTACACCTTC
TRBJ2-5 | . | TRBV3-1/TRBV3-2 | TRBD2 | CASSHLGTSGSKKETQYF | TGTGCCAGCAGCCATCTTGGGACTAGCGGGAGTAAGAAGGAGACCCAGTACTTC
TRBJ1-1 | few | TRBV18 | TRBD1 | CASFTGGALNTEAFF | TGTGCCAGTTTCACAGGGGGCGCCTTGAACACTGAAGCTTTCTTT